This T cell receptor beta chain stems from a study of blood T cell repertoires in COVID-19. There are 14 residues in the CDR3. The V and J ends lost 3 bases and 9 bases respectively, with 15 bases between them. CDR1 is LNHDA and CDR2 is SQIVND in the germline V gene (reference sequence). In the original processing: Reference gene primer amplification gave estimated nucleated cell counts. The method was immunoSEQ multiplex PCR; TCRdb's version includes in-frame clones alone and lacks a portion of them. For V, J and clone size, that table is used; D and trimming come from the DNA. The table lists under 350,000 clones, around four fifths of them singletons.

Material: peripheral blood. This chain links TRBV19 with TRBJ2-1; D not certain. This sequence originates from a man in his sixties who had recovered from COVID-19. Here the CDR3 reads CASSIQEVVSEQFF. In DNA form, the CDR3 reads TGTGCCAGTAGTATCCAAGAAGTAGTGTCTGAGCAGTTCTTC. Looking up the rest from reference TRBV19 and TRBJ2-1 gives the full variable domain: DGGITQSPKYLFRKEGQNVTLSCEQNLNHDAMYWYRQDPGQGLRLIYYSQIVNDFQKGDIAEGYSVSREKKESFPLTVTSAQKNPTAFYLCASSIQEVVSEQFFGPGTRLTVL.